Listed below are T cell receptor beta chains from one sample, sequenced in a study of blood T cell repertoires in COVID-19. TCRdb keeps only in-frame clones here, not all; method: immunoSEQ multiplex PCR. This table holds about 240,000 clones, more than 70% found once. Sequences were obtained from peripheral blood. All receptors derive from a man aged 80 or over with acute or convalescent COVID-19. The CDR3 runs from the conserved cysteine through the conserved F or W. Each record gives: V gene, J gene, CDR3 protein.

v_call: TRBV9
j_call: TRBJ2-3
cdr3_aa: CASSVQGTSTDTQYF

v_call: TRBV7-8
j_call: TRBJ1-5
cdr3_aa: CASSPINQPQHF

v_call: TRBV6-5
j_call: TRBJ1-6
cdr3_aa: CASSYRGQLNSPLHF

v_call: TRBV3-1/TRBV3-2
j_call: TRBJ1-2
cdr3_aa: CASSRDPGGYTF

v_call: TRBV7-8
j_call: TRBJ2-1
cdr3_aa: CASSLAPSGSSYNEQFF

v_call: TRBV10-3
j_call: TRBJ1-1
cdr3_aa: CATQGVGGNTEAFF

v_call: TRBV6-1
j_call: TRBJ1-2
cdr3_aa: CASSEMGGGGYTF

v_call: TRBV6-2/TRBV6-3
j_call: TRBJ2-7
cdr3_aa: CASSLYPTRLEQYF

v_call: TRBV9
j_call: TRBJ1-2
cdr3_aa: CASSTGGQGNYGYTF

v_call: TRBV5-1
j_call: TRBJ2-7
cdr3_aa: CASSPLGLDSGEQYF

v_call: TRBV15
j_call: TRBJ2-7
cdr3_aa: CATSSQGRRAYEQYF

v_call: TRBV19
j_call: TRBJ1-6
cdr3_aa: CASNPRSGDGSPLHF

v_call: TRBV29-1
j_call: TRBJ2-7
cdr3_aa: CSGIESYEQYF

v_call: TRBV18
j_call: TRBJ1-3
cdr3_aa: CASSPISGTGVLGNTIYF

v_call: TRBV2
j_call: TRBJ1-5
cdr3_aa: CASSSGQGRQPQHF

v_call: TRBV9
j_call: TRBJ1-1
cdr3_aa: CASSVAGGNTEAFF

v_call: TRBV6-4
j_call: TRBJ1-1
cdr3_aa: CASSDSPGLNTEAFF

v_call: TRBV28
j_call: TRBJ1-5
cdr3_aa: CASSSEQPQHF

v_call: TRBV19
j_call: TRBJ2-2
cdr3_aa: CASSIRPQTTGELFF

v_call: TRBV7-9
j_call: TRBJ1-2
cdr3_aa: CASSFRQGRGYTF

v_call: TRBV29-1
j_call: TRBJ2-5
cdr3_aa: CSVEDRGGAQTQYF

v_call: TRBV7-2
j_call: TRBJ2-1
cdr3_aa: CASSSPPTGLAYNEQFF

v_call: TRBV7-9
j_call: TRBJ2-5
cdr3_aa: CASQGGLWETQYF

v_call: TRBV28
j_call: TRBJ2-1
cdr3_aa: CASSSPGGRYEQFF

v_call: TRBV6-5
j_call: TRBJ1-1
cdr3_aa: CATNRGLNTEAFF

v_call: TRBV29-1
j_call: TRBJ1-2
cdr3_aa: CSDRQGASGYTF

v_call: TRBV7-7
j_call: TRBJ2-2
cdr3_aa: CASSANEITGELFF

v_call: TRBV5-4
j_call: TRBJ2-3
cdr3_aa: CASSLRAGLSTDTQYF

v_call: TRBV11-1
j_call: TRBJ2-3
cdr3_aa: CASTSGKLGDTQYF

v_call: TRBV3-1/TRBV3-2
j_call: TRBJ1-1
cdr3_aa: CASSQEAARGAFF

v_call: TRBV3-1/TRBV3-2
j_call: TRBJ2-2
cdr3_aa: CASSPSGSGGELFF

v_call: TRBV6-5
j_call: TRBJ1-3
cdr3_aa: CASSTPSAIYF

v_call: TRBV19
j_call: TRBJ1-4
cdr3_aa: CASSIQRTNEKLFF

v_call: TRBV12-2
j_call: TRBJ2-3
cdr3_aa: CASRSGDFFPDTQYF

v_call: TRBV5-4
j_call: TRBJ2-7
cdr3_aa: CASSPTTTYEQYF

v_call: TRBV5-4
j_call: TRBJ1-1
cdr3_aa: CASSLGGQSNTEAFF

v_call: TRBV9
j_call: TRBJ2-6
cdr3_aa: CASSVGLAGVGSGANVLTF

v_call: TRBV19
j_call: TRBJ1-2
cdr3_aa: CASSPLRGPNYGYTF

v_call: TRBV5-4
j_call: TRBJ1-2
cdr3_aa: CASTRTGTVGGYTF

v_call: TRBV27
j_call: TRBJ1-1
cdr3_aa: CASSFGLSNTEAFF

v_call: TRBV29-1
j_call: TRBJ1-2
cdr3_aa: CSVGEVYGYTF

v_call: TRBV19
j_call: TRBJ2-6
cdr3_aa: CASSIAGTGGSGANVLTF

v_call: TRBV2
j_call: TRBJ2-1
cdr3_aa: CASSEGRGAYNEQFF

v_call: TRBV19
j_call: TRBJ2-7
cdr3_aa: CASSRGQGLGEQYF

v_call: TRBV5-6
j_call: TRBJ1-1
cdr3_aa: CASSLQQLGLNTEAFF